This is a list of T cell receptor beta chains from one sample in a study of control samples from healthy donors and cancer patients. The assay was immunoSEQ multiplex PCR, and TCRdb's table has in-frame clones only and misses some. In the table there are about 59,000 clones, 92% of which are singletons. Input material: PBMCs. The receptors here all came from a man aged 35 to 55 with colorectal cancer. Each CDR3 is given with its conserved first and last residue. The D gene is left open where the match is weak. Clone size, where shown, is once, few, many, or a class for clones that have expanded.

clone size	V gene	D gene	J gene	CDR3 DNA	CDR3 protein
few	TRBV5-1	TRBD1	TRBJ1-4	TGCGCCAGCAGCTTGGACTCGGGGACAGGGGGCGAAAAACTGTTTTTT	CASSLDSGTGGEKLFF
.	TRBV30	.	TRBJ1-5	TGTGCCTGGAATAGGCAGGATAGCAATCAGCCCCAGCATTTT	CAWNRQDSNQPQHF
.	TRBV9	.	TRBJ1-2	TGTGCCAGCAGCGTACAGTTAGATTCCCCTGGCTACACCTTC	CASSVQLDSPGYTF
.	TRBV13	TRBD1	TRBJ1-1	TGTGCCAGCAGCCCGGGACAGGGAGAAGCTTTCTTT	CASSPGQGEAFF
.	TRBV7-3	TRBD2	TRBJ2-5	TGTGCCAGCAGCACCCCCGGGACTAGCGGGGGCGAGACCCAGTACTTC	CASSTPGTSGGETQYF
.	TRBV3-1/TRBV3-2	.	TRBJ2-1	TGTGCCAGCAGCCAAGATCTTGAGGGTTCCCCCTACAATGAGCAGTTCTTC	CASSQDLEGSPYNEQFF
.	TRBV7-2	.	TRBJ2-7	TGTGCCAGCAGCTTAATTAGCGGCCAATCCTACGAGCAGTACTTC	CASSLISGQSYEQYF
.	TRBV5-1	.	TRBJ2-3	TGCGCCAGCAGCCTGGGGCGGCTAGCAGAGGCAGATACGCAGTATTTT	CASSLGRLAEADTQYF
once	TRBV6-1	.	TRBJ1-1	TGTGCCAGCAGTGAAGAGGGGGGGAAGAACACTGAAGCTTTCTTT	CASSEEGGKNTEAFF
.	TRBV7-6	.	TRBJ2-5	TGTGCCAGCAGCTGGAAACAGGGACAAGAGACCCAGTACTTC	CASSWKQGQETQYF
once	TRBV9	.	TRBJ2-7	TGTGCCAGCAGCGTTGCGCCAACCGGCAACGAGCAGTACTTC	CASSVAPTGNEQYF
.	TRBV18	.	TRBJ2-1	TGTGCCAGCTCACCCGGACAATCTAGGCAGTTCTTC	CASSPGQSRQFF
.	TRBV3-1/TRBV3-2	TRBD2	TRBJ2-2	TGTGCCAGCAGCCTAGGGACTAGCGGGGGGGCGACCGGGGAGCTGTTTTTT	CASSLGTSGGATGELFF
.	TRBV7-3	TRBD2	TRBJ2-3	TGTGCCAGCAGCTTAAAGGCCCCCGGGACTAGCGGGGGGGGTACGCAGTATTTT	CASSLKAPGTSGGGTQYF
.	TRBV7-2	.	TRBJ2-3	TGTGCCAGCAGCTTGGTAAACGATAATACGCAGTATTTT	CASSLVNDNTQYF
once	TRBV7-2	.	TRBJ1-1	TGTGCCAGCAGCTTACTGTGGGGGGCGAGCACTGAAGCTTTCTTT	CASSLLWGASTEAFF
.	TRBV2	.	TRBJ1-5	TGTGCCAGCAGTAGTGGAGTAGGCCAGGAGCCCCAGCATTTT	CASSSGVGQEPQHF
.	TRBV21-1	.	TRBJ2-7	TGTGCCAGCAGCAAAGAAGGTGTCCTGGGAACCTACGAGCAGTACTTC	CASSKEGVLGTYEQYF
.	TRBV7-2	.	TRBJ1-3	TGTGCCAGCAGCCCAACAGGGATTGGAAACACCATATATTTT	CASSPTGIGNTIYF
.	TRBV5-3	.	TRBJ1-5	TGTGCCAGAAGCTCGAATTGGGTTCAGCCCCAGCATTTT	CARSSNWVQPQHF
.	TRBV19	TRBD1	TRBJ1-5	TGTGCCAGTAGGGACAGGGAGCATCAGCCCCAGCATTTT	CASRDREHQPQHF
.	TRBV5-4	TRBD1	TRBJ2-5	TGTGCCAGCAGTCCAAGTCCGGACAGGGTCGCAGAGACCCAGTACTTC	CASSPSPDRVAETQYF
.	TRBV15	.	TRBJ1-5	TGTGCCACCAGCCCCTCTTACAGGGTTAGCAATCAGCCCCAGCATTTT	CATSPSYRVSNQPQHF
.	TRBV3-1/TRBV3-2	.	TRBJ2-5	TGTGCCAGCAGCCAAGAACGGACTAGGGGGTACCAAGAGACCCAGTACTTC	CASSQERTRGYQETQYF
.	TRBV9	TRBD1	TRBJ1-2	TGTGCCAGCAGCGTAGCGGCAGGGGGCGGCTACACCTTC	CASSVAAGGGYTF
.	TRBV6-5	TRBD1	TRBJ2-7	TGTGCCAGCAGCCCGACAGGGTACCGCGAGCAGTACTTC	CASSPTGYREQYF
.	TRBV19	.	TRBJ1-1	TGTGCCAGTAGTATACCGACAGATTATATGAACACTGAAGCTTTCTTT	CASSIPTDYMNTEAFF
.	TRBV9	.	TRBJ1-1	TGTGCCAGCAGCCTCTTGGGGGAGAACACTGAAGCTTTCTTT	CASSLLGENTEAFF
.	TRBV3-1/TRBV3-2	TRBD1	TRBJ1-2	TGTGCCAGCAGCCAACCGGGACAGGGGGACTATGGCTACACCTTC	CASSQPGQGDYGYTF
.	TRBV19	TRBD1	TRBJ2-2	TGTGCCAGTAGATCCGGGACAGGGGGCACCGGGGAGCTGTTTTTT	CASRSGTGGTGELFF
.	TRBV5-8	.	TRBJ2-2	TGTGCCAGCAGCTTGGATGGCGGGGAGCTGTTTTTT	CASSLDGGELFF
.	TRBV5-6	.	TRBJ1-1	TGTGCCAGCAGCGGAGGGAACACTGAAGCTTTCTTT	CASSGGNTEAFF
.	TRBV10-3	.	TRBJ2-1	TGTGCCATCAGTGAATTTAGCAATGAGCAGTTCTTC	CAISEFSNEQFF
once	TRBV5-1	.	TRBJ2-1	TGCGCCAGCAGGAGGGACAATGAGCAGTTCTTC	CASRRDNEQFF
.	TRBV6-6	TRBD1	TRBJ1-6	TGTGCCAGCTTCCAGGGGGGGGCCAATTCACCCCTCCACTTT	CASFQGGANSPLHF
once	TRBV29-1	TRBD1	TRBJ2-1	TGCAGCGTTAGGATTCGGGACAGCCTGAACAATGAGCAGTTCTTC	CSVRIRDSLNNEQFF
.	TRBV6-5	.	TRBJ1-1	TGTGCCAGCAGGCGGGGGGTTAACACTGAAGCTTTCTTT	CASRRGVNTEAFF
.	TRBV7-9	.	TRBJ2-3	TGTGCCAGCAGCTTAAATAGACTAGAGGAAGATACGCAGTATTTT	CASSLNRLEEDTQYF
.	TRBV5-1	TRBD1	TRBJ1-4	TGCGCCAGCAGCTTAGGATCCCCAGACAGGGGAACTGAAAAACTGTTTTTT	CASSLGSPDRGTEKLFF
.	TRBV30	.	TRBJ1-1	TGTGCCCACGCCCGACAGACGAACACTGAAGCTTTCTTT	CAHARQTNTEAFF
.	TRBV30	TRBD1	TRBJ1-1	TGTGCCTGGGATAAGGGACAGGGAGTGTCTGCTGAAGCTTTCTTT	CAWDKGQGVSAEAFF
.	TRBV19	TRBD2	TRBJ2-5	TGTGCCAGTACCAACACTAGCGTGACCGGGACCCAGTACTTC	CASTNTSVTGTQYF
.	TRBV7-3	TRBD2	TRBJ2-1	TGTGCCAGCAGCTTACAACTAGCGGGGGTTGGCAATGAGCAGTTCTTC	CASSLQLAGVGNEQFF
.	TRBV10-3	.	TRBJ2-1	TGTGCCATCAGTGAGGGACCTTACAATGAGCAGTTCTTC	CAISEGPYNEQFF